Below are 27 T cell receptor beta chains sequenced from a single sample in a study of glioma-infiltrating T cells. The iRepertoire nested amplicon-rescue multiplex PCR amplified TCR alpha and beta CDR3s from RNA. TCRdb reanalysed the multiplex PCR reads using MiXCR and keeps one entry per CDR3 protein. The data show tens of thousands of distinct CDR3 sequences, about 25% seen once. The sequenced sample was glioma tissue, nonneoplastic brain tissue, or PBMCs (not recorded which). All receptors come from a human donor with low-grade glioma or glioblastoma, undergoing nonglioma brain surgery, or in good health (not recorded which).

As DNA, the CDR3 is TGCGCCAGCAGCTTAGGGGGGCGCGGAGTTTACGAGCAGTACTTC. Translated, it gives CASSLGGRGVYEQYF. The chain links TRBV5-1 to TRBJ2-7; D possibly uses TRBD1 or TRBD2 (6 bases each). Germline loops: CDR1 SGHRS, CDR2 YFSETQ. The CDR3 length is 15 residues. V was pared by 2 bases and J by 4 bases, with 16 bases between. The full variable domain, in which reference TRBV5-1 and TRBJ2-7 provide the parts outside the CDR3, is KAGVTQTPRYLIKTRGQQVTLSCSPISGHRSVSWYQQTPGQGLQFLFEYFSETQRNKGNFPGRFSGRQFSNSRSEMNVSTLELGDSALYLCASSLGGRGVYEQYFGPGTRLTVT.

Only one count was recorded for this clonotype. DNA of the CDR3: TGTGCCAGCAGTCAAGGGACAGGGGTTACCGGGGAGCTGTTTTTT. Its protein product is CASSQGTGVTGELFF. This chain links TRBV7-9 with TRBJ2-2, with 10 bases identical to TRBD1. After removal of 6 bases from V and 5 bases from J, the junction contained 6 bases not matched to a gene. CDR3 length equals 15 residues. Germline CDR1 is SEHNR and CDR2 is FQNEAQ (reference sequence).

The sample holds many counts of this clonotype. The rearrangement uses TRBV20-1 and TRBJ1-2; D gene ambiguous. The CDR3 has 14 residues. The germline V gene has CDR1 DFQATT and CDR2 SNEGSKA (reference sequence). Trimming cost V 6 bases and J 4 bases, with 18 bases left between them. The CDR3 bases are TGCAGTGCCCCGAAACAGCCGGAGGGCTATGGCTACACCTTC. Encoded protein: CSAPKQPEGYGYTF.

This clonotype was picked up many times. The rearrangement uses TRBV7-6 and TRBJ2-3; D is possibly TRBD1 (5 bases). Germline V gives CDR1 SGHVS, CDR2 FNYEAQ. With 5 bases removed from V and 1 base from J, the gap between germline ends came to 16 bases. The CDR3 runs 16 residues. DNA for the CDR3: TGTGCCAGCAGCCCCACCGACAGTCGCCGCACAGATACGCAGTATTTT. This translates into CASSPTDSRRTDTQYF.

This clonotype was seen at least ten times. The chain has TRBV24-1 and TRBJ1-2; maybe TRBD1 (6 bases). Trimming pared 10 bases from V and 0 bases from J, leaving 11 bases between. Germline CDR1 KGHDR, CDR2 SFDVKD. The CDR3 totals 13 residues. CDR3 in amino acids: CATSRGANYGYTF. CDR3 sequence (DNA): TGTGCCACTAGCAGGGGAGCTAACTATGGCTACACCTTC.

The table lists this clonotype with a few counts. The chain uses TRBV19 and TRBJ1-1; possibly TRBD1 for D (5 bases). The CDR3 loop spans 14 amino acids. V lost 5 bases, J lost 8 bases, and 18 bases lay in between. CDR1 and CDR2 (germline): LNHDA, SQIVND (reference sequence). The DNA of the CDR3 is TGTGCCAGTAGTTTCGGCGGGACCAGTAAGGAAGCTTTCTTT. Its protein is CASSFGGTSKEAFF.

This clonotype was observed at least ten times. The chain employs TRBV7-8 and TRBJ1-6, with D maybe TRBD1 (6 bases). With 5 bases removed from V and 6 bases from J, the gap between germline ends came to 14 bases. The CDR3 runs to 15 residues. The germline gives CDR1 SGHVS, CDR2 FQNEAQ. CDR3 in DNA: TGTGCCAGCAGCGTAGGGGGGTTCCGTAATTCACCCCTCCACTTT. Amino acid sequence: CASSVGGFRNSPLHF.

The J gene is TRBJ1-4, the V gene TRBV18; D is possibly TRBD1 (5 bases). Trimming left V 4 bases short and J 8 bases short, with 17 bases between. CDR1 is KGHSH and CDR2 is LQKENI in the germline V gene. The CDR3 contains 15 residues. This CDR3 is CASSLNTGSEEKLFF. DNA of the CDR3: TGTGCCAGCTCACTAAACACAGGAAGTGAAGAAAAACTGTTTTTT.

Many counts were recorded for this clonotype. The chain employs TRBV19 and TRBJ2-1; 11 bases agree with TRBD2. CDR3 length: 15 amino acids. V lost 6 bases and J lost 5; bases outside the gene matches: 6. Per the germline V gene, CDR1 is LNHDA and CDR2 is SQIVND (reference sequence). The CDR3 region has the DNA TGTGCCAGTAGAGCCGGGACTAGCGGTGACAATGAGCAGTTCTTC. It translates to CASRAGTSGDNEQFF.

This chain uses TRBV12-3 or TRBV12-4 with TRBJ2-3, with D perhaps matching TRBD2 (6 bases). Deletions cut 4 bases from V and 6 bases from J, with 17 bases between. The CDR3 is 15 amino acids. The CDR3 sequence: CASSSHRAGTDTQYF. For the CDR3, the DNA is TGTGCCAGCAGTTCCCATCGTGCGGGAACGGATACGCAGTATTTT.

A remark on this clonotype: It may be a read error: a sequence one base away is much more abundant. The chain carries TRBV12-3 or TRBV12-4 and TRBJ1-1; 7 nucleotides line up with TRBD1. This CDR3 contains 15 residues. V was clipped by 5 bases and J by 9 bases; unmatched bases: 15. In DNA, the CDR3 is TGTGCCAGCAGTCCTAACCTGGGACAGAAAAATAAAGCTTTCTTT. This encodes CASSPNLGQKNKAFF.

This clonotype showed up many times. CDR3 DNA sequence: TGTGCCAGCAGCCCAGACAGGGCCAACACCATATATTTT. Its protein product is CASSPDRANTIYF. The rearrangement links TRBV6-1 to TRBJ1-3; TRBD1 matches at 7 bases. CDR1 MNHNS and CDR2 SASEGT come from the germline V gene. Losses at the gene ends were 6 bases for V and 7 bases for J; bases not matched to a gene: 6. This CDR3 is built from 13 residues.

This clonotype was picked up one time. J is TRBJ1-1 and V is TRBV6-2 or TRBV6-3; D is undetermined. Looked up from germline, CDR1 is MNHEY and CDR2 is SVGEGT. This CDR3 is 15 amino acids long. V was pared by 5 bases and J by 2 bases, with 15 bases between. CDR3 sequence: CASSRPRNSNTEAFF. CDR3 nucleotide sequence: TGTGCCAGCAGTCGCCCACGGAACAGCAACACTGAAGCTTTCTTT.

This clonotype was observed many times. The V call is TRBV27, the J call TRBJ2-3; D is perhaps TRBD1 (5 bases). Per germline, CDR1 MNHEY and CDR2 SMNVEV (reference sequence). Trimming removed 6 bases from V and 0 bases from J, with 13 bases in between. This CDR3 has 15 amino acids. The CDR3 coding sequence is TGTGCCAGCAGCCCCTTTGGGGCTAGCACAGATACGCAGTATTTT. Its translation: CASSPFGASTDTQYF.

This clonotype was seen repeatedly, ten times or more. This chain links TRBV20-1 with TRBJ1-2; D is unclear. Trimming removed 0 bases from V and 6 bases from J, with 8 bases in between. CDR3 length equals 12 residues. CDR1 is DFQATT and CDR2 is SNEGSKA in the germline V gene (reference sequence). The chain's CDR3 is CSARDETNGYTF. Written as DNA, the CDR3 is TGCAGTGCTAGAGACGAGACAAATGGCTACACCTTC.

This clonotype rates as medium-sized. The V call is TRBV27, the J call TRBJ1-5; weak D call: TRBD1 (6 bases). The V and J ends lost 4 bases and 7 bases respectively, with 11 bases between them. CDR1 is MNHEY, CDR2 SMNVEV, per germline (reference sequence). The CDR3 loop spans 13 amino acids. The CDR3 nucleotides are TGTGCCAGCAGTTACAGGGATTCGCAGCCCCAGCATTTT. This sequence encodes CASSYRDSQPQHF.

Concerning this clonotype itself: The junction departs from the called germline gene at one end, perhaps through a read error. The genes are TRBV5-4 and TRBJ1-1; D may be TRBD1 (5 bases). The germline CDR1 and CDR2 sequences are SGHNT and YYREEE (reference sequence). The CDR3 runs to 15 residues. This chain's CDR3 is CASSQSTGVNSKAFF. The CDR3 DNA reads as TGCGCCAGCAGCCAATCGACGGGGGTTAACAGTAAAGCTTTCTTT.

This clonotype occurred many times. V and J are TRBV27 and TRBJ1-2; TRBD1 matches 8 bases. The ends lost 3 bases at V and 7 bases at J; junction bases unmatched: 10. CDR1 MNHEY and CDR2 SMNVEV come from the germline V gene (reference sequence). The CDR3 length is 15 residues. The DNA for the CDR3 is TGTGCCAGCAGTTTGGTTGGCAGGGGGCGATTTGGCTACACCTTC. This sequence encodes CASSLVGRGRFGYTF.

This clonotype was found many times. The rearrangement links TRBV7-9 to TRBJ1-1, with a tentative D call TRBD1 (5 bases). This CDR3 region has 15 residues. Germline CDR1 SEHNR, CDR2 FQNEAQ (reference sequence). V lost 5 bases to trimming and J lost 4 bases, with 17 bases between them. The DNA of the CDR3 is TGTGCCAGCAGCCCGCGGGGGAGGGGCGGCACTGAAGCTTTCTTT. This sequence encodes CASSPRGRGGTEAFF.

At least ten counts were recorded for this clonotype. The chain combines TRBV7-9 with TRBJ2-1; D could derive from TRBD1 or TRBD2 (5 bases each). Germline values: CDR1 SEHNR, CDR2 FQNEAQ (reference sequence). V was cut by 4 bases and J by 6 bases, with 16 bases left in between. There are 15 residues in the CDR3. The CDR3 loop is CASSSGPPGVNEQFF. The CDR3 DNA follows: TGTGCCAGCAGCTCGGGACCCCCCGGTGTCAATGAGCAGTTCTTC.

This clonotype was counted a few times. The chain employs TRBV5-5 and TRBJ1-2; 9 nucleotides line up with TRBD1. V was clipped by 0 bases and J by 6 bases; unmatched bases: 6. Germline loops: CDR1 SGHKS, CDR2 YYEKEE (reference sequence). The CDR3 runs 15 residues. CDR3 sequence: CASSLEGQGLHGYTF. CDR3 bases: TGTGCCAGCAGCTTGGAGGGACAGGGTCTCCATGGCTACACCTTC.

With respect to this clonotype: An end of the junction does not agree with germline; a read error may underlie this. The rearrangement uses TRBV19 and TRBJ1-5; maybe TRBD1 (6 bases). The length of the CDR3 is 15 residues. Germline CDR1 is LNHDA and CDR2 is SQIVND (reference sequence). In nucleotides, the CDR3 is TGTACCAGTAGTATAGGGCAGGGGAGGGAACAGCCCCAGCATTTT. This encodes CTSSIGQGREQPQHF. The whole variable domain, filled in from reference TRBV19 and TRBJ1-5, reads DGGITQSPKYLFRKEGQNVTLSCEQNLNHDAMYWYRQDPGQGLRLIYYSQIVNDFQKGDIAEGYSVSREKKESFPLTVTSAQKNPTAFYLCTSSIGQGREQPQHFGDGTRLSIL.

The chain carries TRBV25-1 and TRBJ2-3; 8 bases map to TRBD2. The CDR3 totals 16 residues. The V gene's germline CDR1 is MGHDK and CDR2 SYGVNS. Trimming took 7 bases from V and 4 from J; bases not matched to a gene: 13. The CDR3 loop reads CASTGSSGHPADTQYF. The CDR3 nucleotides are TGTGCCAGCACCGGGTCTAGCGGGCACCCCGCAGATACGCAGTATTTT.

There are many counts of this clonotype. The J gene is TRBJ2-3, the V gene TRBV20-1; 10 bases fit TRBD2. The CDR3 extends over 18 amino acids. CDR1 and CDR2 (germline): DFQATT, SNEGSKA (reference sequence). Trimming took 4 bases from V and 0 from J; bases not matched to a gene: 13. CDR3 DNA: TGCAGTGCTAAGGATAGCGGGAGGCCCAGATTTAGCACAGATACGCAGTATTTT. Its translation: CSAKDSGRPRFSTDTQYF.

Many counts were recorded for this clonotype. The J gene is TRBJ1-2, the V gene TRBV2; TRBD1 might be the D (5 bases). The CDR3 sequence is 13 residues long. The V and J ends lost 6 bases and 2 bases respectively, with 10 bases between them. Germline CDR1 is SNHLY and CDR2 is FYNNEI. This chain's CDR3 is CASSRWGNYGYTF. CDR3 sequence (DNA): TGTGCCAGCAGCCGCTGGGGCAACTATGGCTACACCTTC.

This clonotype appeared many times. V usage is TRBV20-1 and J usage is TRBJ2-3; unclear D gene. Deletions cut 0 bases from V and 8 bases from J, with 15 bases between. The CDR3 contains 14 residues. Germline V gene sequence: CDR1 DFQATT, CDR2 SNEGSKA (reference sequence). The CDR3 loop is CSARDLQLYGTQYF. In DNA form, the CDR3 reads TGCAGTGCTAGAGATCTGCAGTTGTATGGTACGCAGTATTTT.

This clonotype came up many times. The chain is built from TRBV7-2 and TRBJ2-5; no reliable D call. The germline V and J ends were trimmed by 2 bases and 4 bases, with 11 bases remaining between them. Germline V gives CDR1 SGHTA, CDR2 FQGNSA. This CDR3 has 14 amino acids. CDR3 in DNA: TGTGCCAGCAGCTTATTTGGACGGCGAGAGACCCAGTACTTC. Protein sequence: CASSLFGRRETQYF.